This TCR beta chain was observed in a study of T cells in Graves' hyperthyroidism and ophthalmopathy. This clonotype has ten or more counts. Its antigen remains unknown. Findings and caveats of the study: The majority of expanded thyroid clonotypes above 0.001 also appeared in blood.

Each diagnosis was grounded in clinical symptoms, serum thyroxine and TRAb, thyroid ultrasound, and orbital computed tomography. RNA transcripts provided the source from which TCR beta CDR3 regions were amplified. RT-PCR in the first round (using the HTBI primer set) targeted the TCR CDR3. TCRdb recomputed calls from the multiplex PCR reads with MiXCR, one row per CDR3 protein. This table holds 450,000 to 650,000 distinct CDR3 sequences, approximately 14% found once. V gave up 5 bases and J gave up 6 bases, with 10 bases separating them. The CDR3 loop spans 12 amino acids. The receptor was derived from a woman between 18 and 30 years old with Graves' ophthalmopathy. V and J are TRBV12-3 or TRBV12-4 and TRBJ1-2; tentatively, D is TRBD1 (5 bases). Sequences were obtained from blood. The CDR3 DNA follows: TGTGCCAGCAGTACAGGCAGCCATGGCTACACCTTC. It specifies CASSTGSHGYTF.